Below are 32 T cell receptor beta chains sequenced from a single sample in a study of shared clonotypes between healthy human individuals. The method was immunoSEQ multiplex PCR; TCRdb's version includes in-frame clones alone and lacks a portion of them. Among some 2,100,000 clones listed, 90% to 96% were seen once. The sequencing input was naive CD4+ T cells sorted from blood. As to subset: CD45RA+ positively selected. These receptors all stem from a man aged 18 to 29 in good health.

V and J are TRBV9 and TRBJ2-2; D gene uncertain. There are 15 residues in the CDR3. Trimming left V 1 base short and J 0 bases short, with 7 bases between. Germline V CDR1 and CDR2: SGDLS, YYNGEE. CDR3: CASSVWGANTGELFF. Written as DNA, the CDR3 is TGTGCCAGCAGCGTATGGGGTGCGAACACCGGGGAGCTGTTTTTT. Full variable domain (rest looked up from reference TRBV9 and TRBJ2-2): DSGVTQTPKHLITATGQRVTLRCSPRSGDLSVYWYQQSLDQGLQFLIQYYNGEERAKGNILERFSAQQFPDLHSELNLSSLELGDSALYFCASSVWGANTGELFFGEGSRLTVL.

The chain combines TRBV5-1 with TRBJ2-2, with 12 nucleotides matching TRBD1. The trim removed 5 bases at V and 6 bases at J, leaving 11 bases unmatched. Germline V gene sequence: CDR1 SGHRS, CDR2 YFSETQ. The length of the CDR3 is 17 residues. CDR3 bases: TGCGCCAGCAGTTATGGGACAGGGGGCCTTGGGGCCGGGGAGCTGTTTTTT. As protein: CASSYGTGGLGAGELFF.

This chain links TRBV5-6 with TRBJ2-5, with 12 bases that match TRBD2. After removal of 4 bases from V and 4 bases from J, the junction contained 8 bases not matched to a gene. This CDR3 has 16 residues. Germline V gene lookup returns CDR1 SGHDT and CDR2 YYEEEE. This CDR3 is CASSPFLAGGPETQYF. CDR3 nucleotides: TGTGCCAGCAGCCCTTTCCTAGCGGGGGGGCCAGAGACCCAGTACTTC.

The rearrangement links TRBV28 to TRBJ2-5, with D perhaps TRBD2 (7 bases). TRBJ2-7 explains the end of the DNA better; the J call may be wrong. Germline V CDR1 and CDR2: MDHEN, SYDVKM. This CDR3 is 14 amino acids long. Here the CDR3 DNA reads TGTGCCAGCAGGCGGGGAGGGGGTCACTACGAGCAGTACTTC. Protein sequence: CASRRGGGHYEQYF.

V is TRBV25-1 and J is TRBJ1-3, with no clear D. The CDR3 extends over 11 amino acids. Per germline, CDR1 MGHDK and CDR2 SYGVNS. With 8 bases removed from V and 4 bases from J, the gap between germline ends came to 6 bases. The CDR3 protein is CASGTGNTIYF. The DNA for the CDR3 is TGTGCCAGCGGAACGGGAAACACCATATATTTT.

V usage is TRBV18 and J usage is TRBJ2-3; 7 bases align to TRBD2. The CDR3 totals 15 residues. Trimming took 5 bases from V and 8 from J; bases not matched to a gene: 13. CDR1 and CDR2 from the germline V gene are KGHSH and LQKENI. The CDR3 nucleotides are TGTGCCAGCTCAGCTCCTATTTCTGGCGGGGGTACGCAGTATTTT. Encoded protein: CASSAPISGGGTQYF.

In regard to this clone: The sample has other DNA sequences that encode this CDR3 too. V is TRBV5-1 and J is TRBJ1-1; D gene ambiguous. Germline loops: CDR1 SGHRS, CDR2 YFSETQ. V lost 3 bases, J lost 0 bases, and 9 bases lay in between. CDR3 length: 14 amino acids. CDR3 nucleotide sequence: TGCGCCAGCAGCTCGGACGGGATGAACACTGAAGCTTTCTTT. Protein: CASSSDGMNTEAFF.

CDR3 bases: TGTGCCAGCAGCCGTTCCCGGACAAACACCGGGGAGCTGTTTTTT. This sequence encodes CASSRSRTNTGELFF. The chain links TRBV7-2 to TRBJ2-2; possibly TRBD1 for D (5 bases). Germline CDR1 is SGHTA and CDR2 is FQGNSA. The CDR3 covers 15 residues. V dropped 5 bases and J dropped 2 bases, with 12 bases sitting between them.

V usage is TRBV14 and J usage is TRBJ2-1; D may be TRBD2 (5 bases). Germline assignment: CDR1 SGHDN and CDR2 FVKESK. V lost 4 bases and J 7 bases, leaving 11 bases between the germline ends. The CDR3 contains 13 residues. The CDR3 DNA sequence: TGTGCCAGCAGCCCACAACTAGGTAATGAGCAGTTCTTC. The encoded protein is CASSPQLGNEQFF. Filled out from reference TRBV14 and TRBJ2-1, the complete variable domain reads EAGVTQFPSHSVIEKGQTVTLRCDPISGHDNLYWYRRVMGKEIKFLLHFVKESKQDESGMPNNRFLAERTGGTYSTLKVQPAELEDSGVYFCASSPQLGNEQFFGPGTRLTVL.

The CDR3 nucleotides read TGTGCCAGCAGCTTGGCCGGGACAGGGGGCACAGATACGCAGTATTTT. This translates into CASSLAGTGGTDTQYF. The genes are TRBV5-6 and TRBJ2-3; TRBD1 matches 10 bases. Germline V gene sequence: CDR1 SGHDT, CDR2 YYEEEE. CDR3 length equals 16 residues. Unmatched junction bases numbered 2, after V lost 0 bases and J lost 1 base.

In DNA form, the CDR3 reads TGTGCCAGCAGCCTAGGGACAGGGGGGCGGAACACTGAAGCTTTCTTT. It codes for CASSLGTGGRNTEAFF. The chain combines TRBV5-6 with TRBJ1-1; TRBD1 matches at 11 bases. CDR1 is SGHDT, CDR2 YYEEEE, per germline. There are 16 residues in the CDR3. V was clipped by 4 bases and J by 1 base; unmatched bases: 6.

This chain connects TRBV6-5 to TRBJ2-3; no definite D call. The germline V gene has CDR1 MNHEY and CDR2 SVGAGI. The ends were cut back, 0 bases at V and 1 base at J, with 8 bases in the middle. This CDR3 contains 15 residues. The CDR3 DNA is TGTGCCAGCAGTTACTCGTGGGATCGCACAGATACGCAGTATTTT. It codes for CASSYSWDRTDTQYF.

The gene calls are TRBV7-3 and TRBJ2-2, with D hard to call. Trimming took 6 bases from V and 5 from J, leaving 16 bases between them. This CDR3 comprises 15 residues. Germline CDR1 and CDR2: SGHTA and FQGTGA. Here the CDR3 DNA reads TGTGCCAGCAGTACCCAAAGGGTTGGAACCGGGGAGCTGTTTTTT. As protein: CASSTQRVGTGELFF. The entire variable domain, with the rest obtained from reference TRBV7-3 and TRBJ2-2, is as follows: GAGVSQTPSNKVTEKGKYVELRCDPISGHTALYWYRQSLGQGPEFLIYFQGTGAADDSGLPNDRFFAVRPEGSVSTLKIQRTERGDSAVYLCASSTQRVGTGELFFGEGSRLTVL.

The chain has TRBV5-1 and TRBJ2-7; D call uncertain. V was shortened by 4 bases and J by 0 bases, with 14 bases between the two germline ends. The V gene's germline CDR1 is SGHRS and CDR2 YFSETQ. This CDR3 is built from 15 residues. The DNA for the CDR3 is TGCGCCAGCAGCCCGAGAGAGGCCCCCTCCTACGAGCAGTACTTC. Translating it yields CASSPREAPSYEQYF.

V usage is TRBV7-3 and J usage is TRBJ2-2; tentatively, D is TRBD1 or TRBD2 (5 bases each). Trimming shortened V by 5 bases and J by 5 bases, and 12 bases separated the two germline ends. The CDR3 totals 14 residues. CDR1 SGHTA and CDR2 FQGTGA come from the germline V gene. The CDR3 region has the DNA TGTGCCAGCAGCCCCCGGGACCGAACCGGGGAGCTGTTTTTT. Amino acids: CASSPRDRTGELFF.

This clone was detected a few times. V usage is TRBV7-8 and J usage is TRBJ1-2; no clear D gene. Germline CDR1 and CDR2: SGHVS and FQNEAQ. V dropped 5 bases and J dropped 6 bases, with 13 bases sitting between them. The CDR3 runs 13 residues. This CDR3 is CASSQTVLNGYTF. CDR3 bases: TGTGCCAGCAGCCAGACTGTGCTAAATGGCTACACCTTC.

The genes are TRBV6-6 and TRBJ2-7; no reliable D call. The length of the CDR3 is 12 residues. V lost 5 bases and J lost 2, with 7 bases in between. Germline V gene sequence: CDR1 MNHNY, CDR2 SVGAGI (reference sequence). CDR3 sequence: CASSKTPYEQYF. DNA for the CDR3: TGTGCCAGCAGTAAGACCCCCTACGAGCAGTACTTC.

The rearrangement links TRBV4-2 to TRBJ2-3; TRBD2 matches 9 bases. V gave up 2 bases and J gave up 3 bases; unmatched junction bases: 6. Germline assignment: CDR1 LGHNA and CDR2 YNFKEQ. The CDR3 contains 16 residues. The CDR3 region is CASSQYSSGETDTQYF. The CDR3 nucleotides are TGTGCCAGCAGCCAATATTCTAGCGGGGAGACAGATACGCAGTATTTT.

The chain has TRBV7-2 and TRBJ2-1; 14 nucleotides align to TRBD2. CDR1 and CDR2 (germline): SGHTA, FQGNSA. This CDR3 has 16 amino acids. With V trimmed by 4 bases and J by 8 bases, 7 bases remained unmatched. The CDR3 sequence: CASSSSGTSGSDEQFF. The CDR3 coding sequence is TGTGCCAGCAGCTCTAGTGGGACTAGCGGGAGTGATGAGCAGTTCTTC.

The sample holds a few counts of this clone. The V call is TRBV25-1, the J call TRBJ1-4; D is uncertain. This CDR3 contains 17 residues. With 6 bases removed from V and 8 bases from J, the gap between germline ends came to 25 bases. Germline V gene lookup returns CDR1 MGHDK and CDR2 SYGVNS. DNA of the CDR3: TGTGCCAGCAGCCTCCGCCGGGCCGCACCCATGGAGGAAAAACTGTTTTTT. This codes for CASSLRRAAPMEEKLFF.

The chain has TRBV7-6 and TRBJ2-3; D might be TRBD2 (7 bases). The CDR3 runs 19 residues. Trimming took 2 bases from V and 7 from J, leaving 28 bases between them. The germline V gene has CDR1 SGHVS and CDR2 FNYEAQ. Here the CDR3 reads CASSLKGEVASGTRNTQYF. In DNA form, the CDR3 reads TGTGCCAGCAGCTTAAAGGGGGAGGTGGCTAGCGGCACCCGAAATACGCAGTATTTT.

The CDR3 sequence: CASSPGEARTDTQYF. The CDR3 region has the DNA TGCGCCAGCAGCCCCGGGGAAGCCCGCACAGATACGCAGTATTTT. V is TRBV4-1 and J is TRBJ2-3; D perhaps matches TRBD2 (5 bases). V was cut by 4 bases and J by 1 base, with 12 bases left in between. The CDR3 is made up of 15 amino acids. Germline V CDR1 and CDR2: MGHRA, YSYEKL.

This rearrangement joins TRBV6-5 to TRBJ1-2; 10 bases are a match to TRBD1. CDR1 MNHEY and CDR2 SVGAGI come from the germline V gene. The length of the CDR3 is 14 residues. Losses at the gene ends were 2 bases for V and 7 bases for J; bases not matched to a gene: 4. The CDR3 region is CASSYDRGLGGYTF. The DNA for the CDR3 is TGTGCCAGCAGTTACGACAGGGGGCTTGGTGGCTACACCTTC.

The CDR3 reads CASSFTGVNSPLHF. CDR3 DNA: TGTGCCAGCAGTTTCACAGGGGTAAATTCACCCCTCCACTTT. V usage is TRBV6-5 and J usage is TRBJ1-6; TRBD1 matches at 7 bases. V gave up 4 bases and J gave up 7 bases; unmatched junction bases: 4. In germline, CDR1 is MNHEY, CDR2 SVGAGI. There are 14 residues in the CDR3.

The rearrangement joins TRBV6-1 to TRBJ2-5; 7 bases agree with TRBD1. This CDR3 has 13 residues. V lost 10 bases and J lost 2; bases outside the gene matches: 7. CDR1 and CDR2 (germline): MNHNS, SASEGT. CDR3 sequence: CATRGQIQETQYF. The DNA for the CDR3 is TGTGCCACTCGGGGACAGATACAAGAGACCCAGTACTTC.

This chain links TRBV7-9 with TRBJ2-1; the D is unclear. The V end was cut by 0 bases, the J end by 6 bases, with 3 bases between. Looked up from germline, CDR1 is SEHNR and CDR2 is FQNEAQ (reference sequence). The CDR3 contains 12 residues. CDR3 amino acids: CASSLAANEQFF. CDR3 nucleotides: TGTGCCAGCAGCTTAGCTGCCAATGAGCAGTTCTTC.

The chain couples TRBV7-2 to TRBJ2-1; D is perhaps TRBD2 (6 bases). The CDR3 has 13 amino acids. Deletions cut 6 bases from V and 5 bases from J, with 11 bases between. Germline-derived CDR1 and CDR2 are SGHTA and FQGNSA. This CDR3 reads CASSFRENNEQFF. In DNA, the CDR3 is TGTGCCAGCAGTTTCCGGGAGAACAATGAGCAGTTCTTC.

V and J are TRBV15 and TRBJ2-2; D is tentatively TRBD1 or TRBD2 (6 bases each). The length of the CDR3 is 15 residues. With 1 base removed from V and 5 bases from J, the gap between germline ends came to 11 bases. Germline V gene lookup returns CDR1 LNHNV and CDR2 YYDKDF (reference sequence). The CDR3 here is CATSRVGGGTGELFF. CDR3 DNA: TGTGCCACCAGCAGAGTAGGGGGAGGAACCGGGGAGCTGTTTTTT.

The CDR3 coding sequence is TGCAGCGCCCAACAGGGGGTCAATCAGCCCCAGCATTTT. Translated: CSAQQGVNQPQHF. V usage is TRBV29-1 and J usage is TRBJ1-5; the match to TRBD1 covers 8 bases. CDR1 is SQVTM, CDR2 ANQGSEA, per germline. This CDR3 has 13 amino acids. J lost 3 bases, V lost 7 bases, and 5 bases had no gene match.

The chain recombines TRBV5-4 with TRBJ2-1; 13 nucleotides match TRBD2. J was trimmed by 10 bases and V by 5 bases; bases with no gene match: 9. Germline assignment: CDR1 SGHNT and CDR2 YYREEE (reference sequence). The CDR3 spans 15 residues. CDR3 DNA: TGTGCCAGCAGTACCGGGACTAGCGGGGTAGGAGAGCAGTTCTTC. This codes for CASSTGTSGVGEQFF.

In DNA, the CDR3 is TGCGCCAGCAGCTCGGACAGCGGTGGCTACACCTTC. Amino acid sequence: CASSSDSGGYTF. The chain is built from TRBV5-1 and TRBJ1-2; a weak D match, TRBD1 (6 bases). The CDR3 has 12 amino acids. The V gene's germline CDR1 is SGHRS and CDR2 YFSETQ. V lost 3 bases and J 7 bases, leaving 10 bases between the germline ends. Based on the CDR3 plus reference TRBV5-1 and TRBJ1-2, the full variable domain is KAGVTQTPRYLIKTRGQQVTLSCSPISGHRSVSWYQQTPGQGLQFLFEYFSETQRNKGNFPGRFSGRQFSNSRSEMNVSTLELGDSALYLCASSSDSGGYTFGSGTRLTVV.

CDR3 loop: CASSLVPENQPQHF. The CDR3 coding sequence is TGTGCCAGCAGCTTAGTTCCCGAAAATCAGCCCCAGCATTTT. The chain couples TRBV11-2 to TRBJ1-5; D remains ambiguous. The CDR3 has 14 amino acids. Trimming pared 1 base from V and 4 bases from J, leaving 8 bases between. Germline values: CDR1 SGHAT, CDR2 FQNNGV. The full variable domain, its missing parts supplied by reference TRBV11-2 and TRBJ1-5, is EAGVAQSPRYKIIEKRQSVAFWCNPISGHATLYWYQQILGQGPKLLIQFQNNGVVDDSQLPKDRFSAERLKGVDSTLKIQPAKLEDSAVYLCASSLVPENQPQHFGDGTRLSIL.